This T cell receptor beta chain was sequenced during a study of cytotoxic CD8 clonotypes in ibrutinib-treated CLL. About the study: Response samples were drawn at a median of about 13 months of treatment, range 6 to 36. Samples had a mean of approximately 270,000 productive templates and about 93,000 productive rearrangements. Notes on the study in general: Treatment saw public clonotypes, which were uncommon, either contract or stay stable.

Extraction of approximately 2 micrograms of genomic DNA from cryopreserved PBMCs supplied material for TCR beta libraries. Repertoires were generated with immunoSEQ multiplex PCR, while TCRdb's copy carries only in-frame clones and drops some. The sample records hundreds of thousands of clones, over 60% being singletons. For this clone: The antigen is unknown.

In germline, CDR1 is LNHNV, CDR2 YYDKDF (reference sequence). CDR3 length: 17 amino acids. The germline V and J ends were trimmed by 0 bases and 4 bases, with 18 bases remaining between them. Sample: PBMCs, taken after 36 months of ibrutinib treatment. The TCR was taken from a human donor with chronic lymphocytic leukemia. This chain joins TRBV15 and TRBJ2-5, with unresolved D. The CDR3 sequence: CATSRDVHFNLRETQYF. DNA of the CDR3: TGTGCCACCAGCAGAGATGTACATTTCAATTTACGAGAGACCCAGTACTTC.